The T cell receptor (beta chain) described here comes from a study of human T cells and chemical hapten exposure. As for the study in general: Each patch test put 0.01% DPC on the upper back, and results were read at 6 days.

The sample holds a few counts of this clonotype. For the library, individual cDNA molecules each received unique molecular identifiers. TCRdb reprocessed the RACE reads via MiXCR and lists one record per CDR3 protein. Found here are 340,000 or so distinct CDR3 sequences, 6% to 8.5% of them singletons; the top ten hold around 8.2%. CDR1 is SGDLS, CDR2 YYNGEE, per germline. This CDR3 comprises 15 residues. V dropped 1 base and J dropped 1 base, with 10 bases sitting between them. Noted time point: patch test 1, 2 weeks after DPC sensitization. As to treatment: therapeutic diphenylcyclopropenone sensitization with weekly scalp DPC.

V usage is TRBV9 and J usage is TRBJ2-3; D not resolved. This receptor was identified in a woman in her late teens or twenties with alopecia areata. Some clones in this sample may be carry-over from other donors' samples. This specimen was whole blood, taken in connection with sensitization to the hapten diphenylcyclopropenone (DPC). This CDR3 reads CASSVSASRTDTQYF. CDR3 nucleotides: TGTGCCAGCAGCGTAAGTGCGTCACGCACAGATACGCAGTATTTT.